One T cell receptor beta chain is described in this entry. The sample is drawn from a study of blood T cell repertoires in COVID-19. In the study overall: Collection of acute and convalescent COVID-19 samples took place in the United States, Italy and Spain. T cells, B-cell-depleted T cells, or PBMCs supplied cDNA or gDNA.

Profiled with immunoSEQ multiplex PCR; TCRdb holds only in-frame clones, not every one. The sample has 250,000 to 350,000 clones, almost 90% seen once. Those enrolled in Seattle joined during active infection and were followed longitudinally afterward. This clonotype was obtained from a woman in her thirties with COVID-19, enrolled during active disease. The sequencing input was peripheral blood.

The CDR3 region is CASSPGTGGIQYF. The CDR3 DNA follows: TGTGCCAGCTCACCTGGGACAGGTGGCATTCAGTACTTC. The chain carries TRBV18 and TRBJ2-4, with 8 bases matching TRBD1. Germline CDR1 is KGHSH and CDR2 is LQKENI. The CDR3 is 13 residues long. J was trimmed by 9 bases and V by 3 bases; bases with no gene match: 4.